This T cell receptor (beta chain) was retrieved from a study of patients and donors after allogeneic stem cell transplantation. This clonotype was counted ten times or more. One entry per CDR3 protein, called by TCRdb with MiXCR from the RT-PCR reads. Of about 16,000 distinct CDR3 sequences in the sample, 27% were seen once. The V and J ends lost 6 bases and 1 base, in that order; junction bases with no gene match: 13. The CDR3 is 19 amino acids. The sequence came from a human donor who was either an allogeneic HSCT recipient or a stem cell or donor lymphocyte infusion donor (not recorded which). It is not recorded whose cells these are; they may come from a transplant donor. Source material: blood, either unsorted or a sorted T cell fraction (not recorded which). The chain employs TRBV12-3 or TRBV12-4 and TRBJ2-6, with 9 bases identical to TRBD1. CDR3 coding DNA: TGTGCCAGCAGCAGTCTCCCGGGACAGGGCTTATCTGGGGCCAACGTCCTGACTTTC. Amino acids: CASSSLPGQGLSGANVLTF.